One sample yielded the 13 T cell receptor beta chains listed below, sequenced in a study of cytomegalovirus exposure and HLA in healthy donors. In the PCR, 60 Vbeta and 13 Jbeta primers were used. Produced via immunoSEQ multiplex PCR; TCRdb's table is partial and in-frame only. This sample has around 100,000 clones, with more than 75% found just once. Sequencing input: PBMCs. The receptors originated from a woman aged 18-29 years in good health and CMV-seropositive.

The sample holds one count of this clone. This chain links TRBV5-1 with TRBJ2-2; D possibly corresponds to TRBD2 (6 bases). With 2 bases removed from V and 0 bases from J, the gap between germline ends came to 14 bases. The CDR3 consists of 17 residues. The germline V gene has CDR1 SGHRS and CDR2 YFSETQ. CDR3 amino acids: CASSLPQRATNTGELFF. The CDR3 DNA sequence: TGCGCCAGCAGCTTACCCCAGCGGGCGACGAACACCGGGGAGCTGTTTTTT.

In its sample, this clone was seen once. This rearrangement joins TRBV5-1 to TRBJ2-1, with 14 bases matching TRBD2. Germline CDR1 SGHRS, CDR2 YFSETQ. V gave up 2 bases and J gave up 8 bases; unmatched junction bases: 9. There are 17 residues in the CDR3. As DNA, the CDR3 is TGCGCCAGCAGCTTTCAAGGGACTAGCGGGAGCTTCGATGAGCAGTTCTTC. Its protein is CASSFQGTSGSFDEQFF. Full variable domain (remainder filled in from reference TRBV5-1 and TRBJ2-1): KAGVTQTPRYLIKTRGQQVTLSCSPISGHRSVSWYQQTPGQGLQFLFEYFSETQRNKGNFPGRFSGRQFSNSRSEMNVSTLELGDSALYLCASSFQGTSGSFDEQFFGPGTRLTVL.

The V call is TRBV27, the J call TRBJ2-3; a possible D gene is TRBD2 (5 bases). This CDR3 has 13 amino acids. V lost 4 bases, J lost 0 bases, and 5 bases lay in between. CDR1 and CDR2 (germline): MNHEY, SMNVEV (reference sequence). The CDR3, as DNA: TGTGCCAGCAGTTCGGGGAGCACAGATACGCAGTATTTT. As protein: CASSSGSTDTQYF.

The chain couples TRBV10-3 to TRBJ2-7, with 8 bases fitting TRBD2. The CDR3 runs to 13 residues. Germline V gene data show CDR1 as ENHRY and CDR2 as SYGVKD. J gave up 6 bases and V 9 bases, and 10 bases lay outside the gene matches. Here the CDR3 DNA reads TGTGCCATAGCGCTTGCGGGAGGAATCGAGCAGTACTTC. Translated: CAIALAGGIEQYF.

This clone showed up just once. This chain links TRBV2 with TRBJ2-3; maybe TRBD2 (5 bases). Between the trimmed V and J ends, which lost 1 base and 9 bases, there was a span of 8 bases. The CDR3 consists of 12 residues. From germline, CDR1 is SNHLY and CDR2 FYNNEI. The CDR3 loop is CASSEDGETQYF. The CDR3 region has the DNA TGTGCCAGCAGTGAAGACGGGGAGACGCAGTATTTT. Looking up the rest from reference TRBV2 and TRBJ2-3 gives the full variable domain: EPEVTQTPSHQVTQMGQEVILRCVPISNHLYFYWYRQILGQKVEFLVSFYNNEISEKSEIFDDQFSVERPDGSNFTLKIRSTKLEDSAMYFCASSEDGETQYFGPGTRLTVL.

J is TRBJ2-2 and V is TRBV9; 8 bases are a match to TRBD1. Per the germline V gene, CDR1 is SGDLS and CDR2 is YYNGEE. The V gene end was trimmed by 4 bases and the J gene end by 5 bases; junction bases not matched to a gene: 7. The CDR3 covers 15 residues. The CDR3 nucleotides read TGTGCCAGCAGCTTCAGGACAGGGAGTACCGGGGAGCTGTTTTTT. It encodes CASSFRTGSTGELFF.

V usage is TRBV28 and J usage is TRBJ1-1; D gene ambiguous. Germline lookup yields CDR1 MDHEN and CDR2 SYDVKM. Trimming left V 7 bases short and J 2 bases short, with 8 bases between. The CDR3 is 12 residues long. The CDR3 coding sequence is TGTGCCAGCATGTACAGCAACACTGAAGCTTTCTTT. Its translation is CASMYSNTEAFF.

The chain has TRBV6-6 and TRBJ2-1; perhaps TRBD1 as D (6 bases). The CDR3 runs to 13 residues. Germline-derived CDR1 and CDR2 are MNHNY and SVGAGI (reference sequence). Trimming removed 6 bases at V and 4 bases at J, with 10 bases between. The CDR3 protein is CASSYGQYNEQFF. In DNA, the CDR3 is TGTGCCAGCAGCTATGGACAGTACAATGAGCAGTTCTTC.

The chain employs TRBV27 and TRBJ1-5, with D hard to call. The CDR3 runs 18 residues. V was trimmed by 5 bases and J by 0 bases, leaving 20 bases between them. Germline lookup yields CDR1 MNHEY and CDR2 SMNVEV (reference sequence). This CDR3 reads CASSPSIAGGYSNQPQHF. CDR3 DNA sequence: TGTGCCAGCAGTCCCTCTATCGCGGGAGGGTATAGCAATCAGCCCCAGCATTTT.

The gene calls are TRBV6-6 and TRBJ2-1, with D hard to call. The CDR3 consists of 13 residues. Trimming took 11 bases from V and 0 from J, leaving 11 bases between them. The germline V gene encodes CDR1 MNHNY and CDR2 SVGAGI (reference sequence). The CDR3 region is CAEAANSYNEQFF. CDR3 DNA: TGTGCCGAGGCAGCTAACTCCTACAATGAGCAGTTCTTC.

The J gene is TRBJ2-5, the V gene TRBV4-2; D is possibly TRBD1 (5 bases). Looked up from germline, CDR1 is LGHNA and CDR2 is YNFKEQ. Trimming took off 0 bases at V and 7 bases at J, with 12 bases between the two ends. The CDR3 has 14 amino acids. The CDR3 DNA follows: TGTGCCAGCAGCCAAGAGGCTGAAAGGGGGACCCAGTACTTC. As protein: CASSQEAERGTQYF.

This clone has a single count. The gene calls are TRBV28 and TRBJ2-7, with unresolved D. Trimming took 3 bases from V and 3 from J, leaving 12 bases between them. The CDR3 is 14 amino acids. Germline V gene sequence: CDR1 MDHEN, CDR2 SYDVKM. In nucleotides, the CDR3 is TGTGCCAGCAGTTTTCCCGGTTCGGGCTACGAGCAGTACTTC. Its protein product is CASSFPGSGYEQYF. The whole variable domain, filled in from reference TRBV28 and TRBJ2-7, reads DVKVTQSSRYLVKRTGEKVFLECVQDMDHENMFWYRQDPGLGLRLIYFSYDVKMKEKGDIPEGYSVSREKKERFSLILESASTNQTSMYLCASSFPGSGYEQYFGPGTRLTVT.

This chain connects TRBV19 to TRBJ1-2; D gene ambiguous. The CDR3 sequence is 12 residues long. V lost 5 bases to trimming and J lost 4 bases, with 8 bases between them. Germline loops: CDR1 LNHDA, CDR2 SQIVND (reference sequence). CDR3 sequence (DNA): TGTGCCAGTAGTTTGGACTTCTATGGCTACACCTTC. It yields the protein CASSLDFYGYTF.